This is a list of T cell receptor beta chains from one sample in a study of regulatory T cells in long-lasting Graves disease. TCRdb passed the multiplex PCR reads through MiXCR, listing each CDR3 protein once. The data show 550,000 to 700,000 distinct CDR3 sequences, more than 15% seen once. This sample also belongs to another study, concerning T cells in Graves' hyperthyroidism and ophthalmopathy.

Here the sequenced sample was peripheral blood mononuclear cells (PBMCs), taken at new diagnosis, from a patient treated with antithyroid drugs. Receptor source: a man younger than 35 with Graves disease. The CDR3 runs from the conserved cysteine through the conserved F or W. A D gene is named only where the DNA matches it firmly. For some rows the clone size is stated as once, few or many, or as a class when expanded; others skip it.

abundance: many
v_gene: TRBV12-3/TRBV12-4
j_gene: TRBJ1-2
d_gene: TRBD1
CDR3nt: TGTGCCAGCAGCATTACAGGGGTAGTGAACTATGGCTACACCTTC
CDR3aa: CASSITGVVNYGYTF

abundance: many
v_gene: TRBV13
j_gene: TRBJ1-1
d_gene: .
CDR3nt: TGTGCCAGCATGGGGGCGCCGCTCGATGCTGAAGCTTTCTTT
CDR3aa: CASMGAPLDAEAFF

abundance: few
v_gene: TRBV10-3
j_gene: TRBJ2-3
d_gene: .
CDR3nt: TGTGCCATCAGTGAAGGAGAAGATACGCAGTATTTT
CDR3aa: CAISEGEDTQYF

abundance: few
v_gene: TRBV7-4
j_gene: TRBJ1-2
d_gene: .
CDR3nt: TGTGCCAGCAGCCCACCTTACCGGCGGGGGAGCGGTAACTATGGCTACACCTTC
CDR3aa: CASSPPYRRGSGNYGYTF

abundance: many
v_gene: TRBV7-2
j_gene: TRBJ2-5
d_gene: .
CDR3nt: TGTGCCAGCAGCTTAGAGGTCGGGCAAGAGACCCAGTACTTC
CDR3aa: CASSLEVGQETQYF

abundance: many
v_gene: TRBV29-1
j_gene: TRBJ1-1
d_gene: .
CDR3nt: TGCAGTCCGTGCAGGATGAACACTGAAGCTTTCTTT
CDR3aa: CSPCRMNTEAFF

abundance: many
v_gene: TRBV20-1
j_gene: TRBJ1-6
d_gene: .
CDR3nt: TGCAGTGCTAGTCCCGGGGGGGATAATTCACCCCTCCACTTT
CDR3aa: CSASPGGDNSPLHF

abundance: .
v_gene: TRBV5-1
j_gene: TRBJ1-5
d_gene: .
CDR3nt: TGCGCCAGCAGCTTGCGCCGGAAAGAGAATCAGCCCCAGCATTTT
CDR3aa: CASSLRRKENQPQHF

abundance: few
v_gene: TRBV20-1
j_gene: TRBJ1-5
d_gene: TRBD1
CDR3nt: TGCAGTGCCCTAACAGGGGAAGTCAATCAGCCCCAGCATTTT
CDR3aa: CSALTGEVNQPQHF

abundance: many
v_gene: TRBV28
j_gene: TRBJ2-7
d_gene: .
CDR3nt: TGTGCCAGCACCGTTCTCGGGGCCCCCTCCTACGAGCAGTACTTC
CDR3aa: CASTVLGAPSYEQYF

abundance: many
v_gene: TRBV30
j_gene: TRBJ1-1
d_gene: TRBD1
CDR3nt: TGTGCCTGGGCCCGCGGACAGGGGAACACTGAAGCTTTCTTT
CDR3aa: CAWARGQGNTEAFF

abundance: many
v_gene: TRBV2
j_gene: TRBJ2-7
d_gene: .
CDR3nt: TGTGCCAGCAGTGAAGCGCTTCTCTACGAGCAGTACTTC
CDR3aa: CASSEALLYEQYF

abundance: many
v_gene: TRBV27
j_gene: TRBJ2-1
d_gene: TRBD2
CDR3nt: TGTGCCAGCAGTTCCAAAGAAGCGGGAGGGCTGAGCAATGAGCAGTTCTTC
CDR3aa: CASSSKEAGGLSNEQFF

abundance: .
v_gene: TRBV5-1
j_gene: TRBJ1-6
d_gene: .
CDR3nt: TGCGCCAGCAGCCCCCAGGGGTCCTATAATTCACCCCTCCACTTT
CDR3aa: CASSPQGSYNSPLHF

abundance: many
v_gene: TRBV5-1
j_gene: TRBJ2-1
d_gene: .
CDR3nt: TGCGCCAGCAGCTTGGACCTCAATGAGCAGTTCTTC
CDR3aa: CASSLDLNEQFF

abundance: many
v_gene: TRBV29-1
j_gene: TRBJ1-1
d_gene: TRBD1
CDR3nt: TGCAGCGTTGAACCGCAGAGGGGGCTGAGTACTGAAGCTTTCTTT
CDR3aa: CSVEPQRGLSTEAFF

abundance: .
v_gene: TRBV6-9
j_gene: TRBJ2-1
d_gene: TRBD2
CDR3nt: TGTGCCAGCAGTTCCGAAAGCGGGGGACACTACAATGAGCAGTTCTTC
CDR3aa: CASSSESGGHYNEQFF

abundance: .
v_gene: TRBV20-1
j_gene: TRBJ2-5
d_gene: TRBD2
CDR3nt: TGCAGTGCATCACAACTGGAGCGGGATTGGGAAGAGACCCAGTACTTC
CDR3aa: CSASQLERDWEETQYF

abundance: .
v_gene: TRBV5-6
j_gene: TRBJ2-5
d_gene: TRBD2
CDR3nt: TGTGCCAGCAGCTTGGATCTAGCGGGGAAGCCTCAAGAGACCCAGTACTTC
CDR3aa: CASSLDLAGKPQETQYF

abundance: many
v_gene: TRBV29-1
j_gene: TRBJ1-4
d_gene: TRBD1
CDR3nt: TGCAGCGATGTTCGACAGGGGCCCAATGAAAAACTGTTTTTT
CDR3aa: CSDVRQGPNEKLFF

abundance: many
v_gene: TRBV3-1
j_gene: TRBJ2-3
d_gene: .
CDR3nt: TGTGCCAGCAGCCAGTGGGGGGAACGGGGAACAGATACGCAGTATTTT
CDR3aa: CASSQWGERGTDTQYF

abundance: many
v_gene: TRBV29-1
j_gene: TRBJ2-1
d_gene: TRBD2
CDR3nt: TGCAGCGTTGATGGACTAGCGGGGGCCCCGCTCAATGAGCAGTTCTTC
CDR3aa: CSVDGLAGAPLNEQFF

abundance: many
v_gene: TRBV11-2
j_gene: TRBJ1-1
d_gene: .
CDR3nt: TGTGCCAGCAGCTTAGACCGGGGGTGGAGCACTGAAGCTTTCTTT
CDR3aa: CASSLDRGWSTEAFF

abundance: few
v_gene: TRBV6-4
j_gene: TRBJ1-5
d_gene: .
CDR3nt: TGTGCCAGCAGTGGGCGGACAGACCAGCCCCAGCATTTT
CDR3aa: CASSGRTDQPQHF

abundance: few
v_gene: TRBV27
j_gene: TRBJ2-1
d_gene: .
CDR3nt: TGTGCCAGCAGTACCCGGGAGTACAATGAGCAGTTCTTC
CDR3aa: CASSTREYNEQFF

abundance: many
v_gene: TRBV28
j_gene: TRBJ2-7
d_gene: .
CDR3nt: TGTGCCAGCAGACCCGGGCAGGCGAACTACGAGCAGTACTTC
CDR3aa: CASRPGQANYEQYF

abundance: many
v_gene: TRBV2
j_gene: TRBJ2-1
d_gene: .
CDR3nt: TGTGCCAGCAGGCCTGGCAGGGCTAACAATGAGCAGTTCTTC
CDR3aa: CASRPGRANNEQFF

abundance: few
v_gene: TRBV5-1
j_gene: TRBJ1-1
d_gene: .
CDR3nt: TGCGCCAGCAGCTTGGAAGGGCATACTGAAGCTTTCTTT
CDR3aa: CASSLEGHTEAFF

abundance: many
v_gene: TRBV12-3/TRBV12-4
j_gene: TRBJ1-1
d_gene: .
CDR3nt: TGTGCCAGCAGTTCTCTTGGAATAAGCACTGAAGCTTTCTTT
CDR3aa: CASSSLGISTEAFF

abundance: .
v_gene: TRBV4-2
j_gene: TRBJ1-5
d_gene: .
CDR3nt: TGTGCCAGCAGCCAAGGCCCTGAACAGCCCCAGCATTTT
CDR3aa: CASSQGPEQPQHF

abundance: many
v_gene: TRBV5-6
j_gene: TRBJ2-5
d_gene: TRBD2
CDR3nt: TGTGCCAGCAGCTTTGCGGGAGCGGGGGAGACCCAGTACTTC
CDR3aa: CASSFAGAGETQYF

abundance: few
v_gene: TRBV20-1
j_gene: TRBJ2-5
d_gene: .
CDR3nt: TGCAGTGCTAGTACGAGGGTCCAGGAGACCCAGTACTTC
CDR3aa: CSASTRVQETQYF

abundance: many
v_gene: TRBV5-5
j_gene: TRBJ2-5
d_gene: .
CDR3nt: TGTGCCAGCGGAACCGGGGCAAAGCAAGAGACCCAGTACTTC
CDR3aa: CASGTGAKQETQYF

abundance: many
v_gene: TRBV12-3/TRBV12-4
j_gene: TRBJ2-7
d_gene: .
CDR3nt: TGTGCCAGCAGTCGCCCCGGCTACGAGCAGTACTTC
CDR3aa: CASSRPGYEQYF

abundance: .
v_gene: TRBV7-2
j_gene: TRBJ2-5
d_gene: .
CDR3nt: TGTGCCAGCAGCTTAGGGTGGGTCAGGGAAGAGACCCAGTACTTC
CDR3aa: CASSLGWVREETQYF

abundance: many
v_gene: TRBV3-1
j_gene: TRBJ2-1
d_gene: .
CDR3nt: TGTGCCAGCAGCCAGAACCGGGGCAATGAGCAGTTCTTC
CDR3aa: CASSQNRGNEQFF

abundance: .
v_gene: TRBV2
j_gene: TRBJ2-1
d_gene: .
CDR3nt: TGTGCCAGAAGTAAAACGAAGGACAATGAGCAGTTCTTC
CDR3aa: CARSKTKDNEQFF

abundance: .
v_gene: TRBV27
j_gene: TRBJ2-3
d_gene: TRBD2
CDR3nt: TGTGCCAGCAGTTCCGGGACTAGGGGGTATTTT
CDR3aa: CASSSGTRGYF

abundance: few
v_gene: TRBV6-4
j_gene: TRBJ1-4
d_gene: TRBD1
CDR3nt: TGTGCCACCAGTGGACAGGGGACTGAAAAACTGTTTTTT
CDR3aa: CATSGQGTEKLFF

abundance: .
v_gene: TRBV6-1
j_gene: TRBJ1-2
d_gene: TRBD1
CDR3nt: TGTGCCAGCAGCCCCGGACAGGGCTACTTAGTCTATGGCTACACCTTC
CDR3aa: CASSPGQGYLVYGYTF

abundance: .
v_gene: TRBV19
j_gene: TRBJ2-1
d_gene: TRBD1
CDR3nt: TGTGCCAGTACCGTAGGGGGCCAGGGTTACAATGAGCAGTTCTTC
CDR3aa: CASTVGGQGYNEQFF

abundance: .
v_gene: TRBV3-1
j_gene: TRBJ2-7
d_gene: .
CDR3nt: TGTGCCAGCAGCCAAGTTCAAGACTCCTACGAGCAGTACTTC
CDR3aa: CASSQVQDSYEQYF

abundance: .
v_gene: TRBV6-1
j_gene: TRBJ2-7
d_gene: .
CDR3nt: TGTGCCAGCAGTCAACCGACCTGGGGCCGGGACGAGCAGTACTTC
CDR3aa: CASSQPTWGRDEQYF

abundance: few
v_gene: TRBV20-1
j_gene: TRBJ1-6
d_gene: .
CDR3nt: TGCAGTGCTAGAGATCCCGGGAAAAATTCACCCCTCCACTTT
CDR3aa: CSARDPGKNSPLHF

abundance: many
v_gene: TRBV7-9
j_gene: TRBJ2-7
d_gene: TRBD1
CDR3nt: TGTGCCAGCAGCTTCCCCGGGACAGAAGTTTACGAGCAGTACTTC
CDR3aa: CASSFPGTEVYEQYF

abundance: few
v_gene: TRBV5-1
j_gene: TRBJ1-1
d_gene: .
CDR3nt: TGCGCCAGCAGCTTGGCTTCTGAAGCTTTCTTT
CDR3aa: CASSLASEAFF

abundance: few
v_gene: TRBV9
j_gene: TRBJ2-7
d_gene: TRBD2
CDR3nt: TGTGCCAGCAGCACGTCCGGGACTAGCGGGTACGAGCAGTACTTC
CDR3aa: CASSTSGTSGYEQYF

abundance: many
v_gene: TRBV2
j_gene: TRBJ2-5
d_gene: .
CDR3nt: TGTGCCAGCACGGGGGTGCTAGAGACCCAGTACTTC
CDR3aa: CASTGVLETQYF

abundance: many
v_gene: TRBV20-1
j_gene: TRBJ2-1
d_gene: TRBD1
CDR3nt: TGCAGTGCTCCCCGACAGGGACAAAGTCACAATGAGCAGTTCTTC
CDR3aa: CSAPRQGQSHNEQFF

abundance: .
v_gene: TRBV13
j_gene: TRBJ1-3
d_gene: .
CDR3nt: TGTGCCAGCAGCTTCTTGACAGGCTCTGGAAACACCATATATTTT
CDR3aa: CASSFLTGSGNTIYF

abundance: .
v_gene: TRBV3-1
j_gene: TRBJ2-7
d_gene: .
CDR3nt: TGTGCCAGCTGTAACAGGACCCCCTACGAGCAGTACTTC
CDR3aa: CASCNRTPYEQYF

abundance: .
v_gene: TRBV6-1
j_gene: TRBJ2-5
d_gene: TRBD1
CDR3nt: TGTGCCAGCAGCCCGGACAGGGCGAACCAAGGGACCCAGTACTTC
CDR3aa: CASSPDRANQGTQYF

abundance: few
v_gene: TRBV4-1
j_gene: TRBJ2-3
d_gene: TRBD2
CDR3nt: TGCGCCAGCAGCCAAGAGCCTAGCGGGAGGGTGGCAGATACGCAGTATTTT
CDR3aa: CASSQEPSGRVADTQYF

abundance: .
v_gene: TRBV9
j_gene: TRBJ1-1
d_gene: .
CDR3nt: TGTGCCAGCGGCCCTTGGGACACTGAAGCTTTCTTT
CDR3aa: CASGPWDTEAFF

abundance: .
v_gene: TRBV20-1
j_gene: TRBJ2-5
d_gene: .
CDR3nt: TGCAGTGCTAGAGCCTACGGGGAGACCCAGTACTTC
CDR3aa: CSARAYGETQYF

abundance: few
v_gene: TRBV29-1
j_gene: TRBJ1-2
d_gene: .
CDR3nt: TGCAGCGTTGAACATAGGACAGCCGATAATTATGGCTACACCTTC
CDR3aa: CSVEHRTADNYGYTF

abundance: many
v_gene: TRBV3-1
j_gene: TRBJ1-2
d_gene: .
CDR3nt: TGTGCCAGCAGCCAAGACCCCTATGGCTACACCTTC
CDR3aa: CASSQDPYGYTF

abundance: many
v_gene: TRBV30
j_gene: TRBJ1-2
d_gene: .
CDR3nt: TGTGCCTTGGAGGAGGATAGAGTTGTCTATGGCTACACCTTC
CDR3aa: CALEEDRVVYGYTF

abundance: .
v_gene: TRBV12-3/TRBV12-4
j_gene: TRBJ1-1
d_gene: .
CDR3nt: TGTGCCAGTTCCTTAGGCCGAACCTTTCTTATTGGCACTGAAGCTTTCTTT
CDR3aa: CASSLGRTFLIGTEAFF